This T cell receptor beta chain was observed in a study of CD8+CD57+ T cells in acquired aplastic anemia. Study-wide context: Roughly 10.8 million reads were obtained on average for healthy donor CD4+ cells.

Template material for TCR beta VDJ and CDR3 profiling consisted of genomic DNA. MiXCR was run by TCRdb on the reads, yielding one entry per CDR3 protein. The data contain fewer than 200,000 distinct CDR3 sequences, about 64% of them seen just once; the ten biggest clones take up about 48%. Whole-study findings and limits: Roughly 30 was the count of CD8+ CDR3 sequences that patients shared with controls. Any difference that existed in CD8+ Simpson's diversity between patients and controls was not significant.

Germline V CDR1 and CDR2: SGHRS, YFSETQ. This CDR3 has 14 amino acids. With respect to this clonotype: The antigen is unknown. The junction does not match germline at one end; this may be a read error.

The specimen sequenced was sorted CD4+, CD8+, or CD8+CD57+ T cells (not recorded which) from PBMCs. This TCR was recovered from a human donor in good health. The chain employs TRBV5-1 and TRBJ2-5; weak D call: TRBD1 (5 bases). CDR3 loop: CASSLDKWQETQYF. DNA for the CDR3: TGTGCCAGCAGCTTGGACAAGTGGCAAGAGACCCAGTACTTC.